The 4 T cell receptor beta chains presented below share a single source sample, sequenced in a study of cytomegalovirus exposure and HLA in healthy donors. The PCR was carried out with 60 Vbeta primers and 13 Jbeta primers. Measured with immunoSEQ multiplex PCR; TCRdb has only the in-frame clones, and not every one. The top ten clones hold about 8% of a sample with a few hundred thousand clones, around 80% of them seen once. Sequenced sample: PBMCs. These receptors were collected from a woman aged 60-70 years in good health and CMV-seropositive.

The chain has TRBV29-1 and TRBJ2-7; 7 positions agree with TRBD1. Trimming took 4 bases from V and 5 from J; bases not matched to a gene: 2. The CDR3 loop spans 11 amino acids. Germline CDR1 reads SQVTM; CDR2 reads ANQGSEA. The CDR3 sequence is CSVGDRDEQYF. Here the CDR3 DNA reads TGCAGCGTTGGGGACAGAGACGAGCAGTACTTC.

The chain carries TRBV18 and TRBJ2-7; no reliable D call. Germline V gives CDR1 KGHSH, CDR2 LQKENI. This CDR3 is 13 amino acids long. V was shortened by 1 base and J by 1 base, with 5 bases between the two germline ends. The CDR3 is CASSPRQSYEQYF. The CDR3 region has the DNA TGTGCCAGCTCACCACGGCAGTCCTACGAGCAGTACTTC.

The chain carries TRBV7-9 and TRBJ2-2; D might be TRBD2 (6 bases). Germline-derived CDR1 and CDR2 are SEHNR and FQNEAQ (reference sequence). This CDR3 region has 16 residues. Trimming cost V 1 base and J 5 bases, with 14 bases left between them. The chain's CDR3 is CASSLVLAGPTGELFF. In DNA form, the CDR3 reads TGTGCCAGCAGCTTAGTGCTTGCGGGACCTACCGGGGAGCTGTTTTTT.

This clone was detected only once. The gene calls are TRBV7-9 and TRBJ1-4; the D is unclear. CDR1 is SEHNR, CDR2 FQNEAQ, per germline (reference sequence). Deletions cut 5 bases from V and 5 bases from J, with 3 bases between. CDR3 length: 11 amino acids. In DNA, the CDR3 is TGTGCCAGCAGCCCGAATGAAAAACTGTTTTTT. Translating it yields CASSPNEKLFF.